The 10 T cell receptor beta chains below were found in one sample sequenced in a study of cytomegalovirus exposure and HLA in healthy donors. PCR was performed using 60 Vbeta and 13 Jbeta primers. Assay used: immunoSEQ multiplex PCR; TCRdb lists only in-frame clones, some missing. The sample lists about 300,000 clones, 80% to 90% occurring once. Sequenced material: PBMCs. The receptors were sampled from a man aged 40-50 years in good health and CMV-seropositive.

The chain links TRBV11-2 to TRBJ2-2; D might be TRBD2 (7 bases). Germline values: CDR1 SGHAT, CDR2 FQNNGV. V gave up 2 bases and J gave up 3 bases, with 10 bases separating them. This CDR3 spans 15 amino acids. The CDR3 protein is CASSLRGGDTGELFF. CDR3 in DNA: TGTGCCAGCAGCTTAAGGGGGGGCGACACCGGGGAGCTGTTTTTT.

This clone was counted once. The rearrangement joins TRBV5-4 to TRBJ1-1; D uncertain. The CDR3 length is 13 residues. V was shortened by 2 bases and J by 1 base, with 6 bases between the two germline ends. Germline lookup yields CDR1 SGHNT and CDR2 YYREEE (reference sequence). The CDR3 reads CASSLGGNTEAFF. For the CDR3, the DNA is TGTGCCAGCAGCTTAGGCGGGAACACTGAAGCTTTCTTT.

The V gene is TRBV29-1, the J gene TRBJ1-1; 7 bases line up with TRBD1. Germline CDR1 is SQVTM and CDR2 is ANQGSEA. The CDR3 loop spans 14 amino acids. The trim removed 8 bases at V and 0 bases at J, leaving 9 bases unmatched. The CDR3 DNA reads TGCAGCCCCGGCAGGGGGGAAATGAACACTGAAGCTTTCTTT. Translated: CSPGRGEMNTEAFF.

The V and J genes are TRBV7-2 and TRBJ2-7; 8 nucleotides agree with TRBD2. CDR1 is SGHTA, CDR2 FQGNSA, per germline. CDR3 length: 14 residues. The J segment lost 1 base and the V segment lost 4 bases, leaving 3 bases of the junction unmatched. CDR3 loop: CASSSSGPSYEQYF. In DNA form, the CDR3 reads TGTGCCAGCAGCTCTAGCGGGCCATCCTACGAGCAGTACTTC.

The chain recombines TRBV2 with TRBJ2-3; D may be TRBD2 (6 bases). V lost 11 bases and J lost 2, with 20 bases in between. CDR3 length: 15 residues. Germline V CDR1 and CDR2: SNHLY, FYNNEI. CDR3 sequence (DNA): TGTGCCGGAAGCCGGGACTCATCACTCACAGATACGCAGTATTTT. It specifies CAGSRDSSLTDTQYF.

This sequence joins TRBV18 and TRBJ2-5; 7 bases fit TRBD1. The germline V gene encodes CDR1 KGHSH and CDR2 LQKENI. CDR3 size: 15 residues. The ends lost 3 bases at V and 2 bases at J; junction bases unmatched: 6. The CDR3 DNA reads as TGTGCCAGCTCACCGTCCGGGACAGCTCAAGAGACCCAGTACTTC. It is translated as CASSPSGTAQETQYF.

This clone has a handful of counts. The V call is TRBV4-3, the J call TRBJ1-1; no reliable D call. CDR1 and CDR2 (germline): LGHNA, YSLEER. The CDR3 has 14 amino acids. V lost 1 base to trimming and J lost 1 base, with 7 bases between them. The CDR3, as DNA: TGCGCCAGCAGCCAAGTGGAGGGGAACACTGAAGCTTTCTTT. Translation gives CASSQVEGNTEAFF.

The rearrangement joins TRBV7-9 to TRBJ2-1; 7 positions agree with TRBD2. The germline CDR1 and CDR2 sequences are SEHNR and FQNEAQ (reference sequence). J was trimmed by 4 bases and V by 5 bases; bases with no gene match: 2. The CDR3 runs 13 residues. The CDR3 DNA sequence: TGTGCCAGCAGCAGGACTAGGTACAATGAGCAGTTCTTC. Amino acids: CASSRTRYNEQFF.

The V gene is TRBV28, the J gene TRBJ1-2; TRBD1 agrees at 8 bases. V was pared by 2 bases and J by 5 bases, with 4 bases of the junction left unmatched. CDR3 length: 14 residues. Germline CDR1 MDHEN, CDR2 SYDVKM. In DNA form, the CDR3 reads TGTGCCAGCAGTTTACAGGGGGCCCTTTATGGCTACACCTTC. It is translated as CASSLQGALYGYTF.

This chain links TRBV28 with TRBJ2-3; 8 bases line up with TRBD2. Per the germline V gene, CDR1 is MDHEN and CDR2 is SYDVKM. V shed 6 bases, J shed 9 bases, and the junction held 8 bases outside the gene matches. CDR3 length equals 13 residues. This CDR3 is CASRPGLAWTQYF. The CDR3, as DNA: TGTGCCAGCAGACCCGGACTAGCCTGGACGCAGTATTTT. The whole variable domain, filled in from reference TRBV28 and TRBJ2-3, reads DVKVTQSSRYLVKRTGEKVFLECVQDMDHENMFWYRQDPGLGLRLIYFSYDVKMKEKGDIPEGYSVSREKKERFSLILESASTNQTSMYLCASRPGLAWTQYFGPGTRLTVL.